This T cell receptor beta chain stems from a study of blood T cell repertoires in COVID-19. The CDR3 has 14 residues. J lost 5 bases, V lost 5 bases, and 5 bases had no gene match. Germline V gives CDR1 SGHRS, CDR2 YFSETQ. How the authors handled the data: It was from reference gene primer amplification that nucleated cell counts were estimated. Sequencing used immunoSEQ multiplex PCR; TCRdb keeps in-frame clones, though not all of them. That table supplies the V and J calls and clone size; D and trimming were determined from the DNA. The sample lists about 100,000 clones, 60% to 85% occurring once. The sequence was collected from an elderly woman with active or convalescent COVID-19. This chain links TRBV5-1 with TRBJ2-2, with TRBD1 matching 8 bases. The source material was peripheral blood. The CDR3: CASSFQGATGELFF. For the CDR3, the DNA is TGCGCCAGCAGTTTTCAGGGGGCTACCGGGGAGCTGTTTTTT.